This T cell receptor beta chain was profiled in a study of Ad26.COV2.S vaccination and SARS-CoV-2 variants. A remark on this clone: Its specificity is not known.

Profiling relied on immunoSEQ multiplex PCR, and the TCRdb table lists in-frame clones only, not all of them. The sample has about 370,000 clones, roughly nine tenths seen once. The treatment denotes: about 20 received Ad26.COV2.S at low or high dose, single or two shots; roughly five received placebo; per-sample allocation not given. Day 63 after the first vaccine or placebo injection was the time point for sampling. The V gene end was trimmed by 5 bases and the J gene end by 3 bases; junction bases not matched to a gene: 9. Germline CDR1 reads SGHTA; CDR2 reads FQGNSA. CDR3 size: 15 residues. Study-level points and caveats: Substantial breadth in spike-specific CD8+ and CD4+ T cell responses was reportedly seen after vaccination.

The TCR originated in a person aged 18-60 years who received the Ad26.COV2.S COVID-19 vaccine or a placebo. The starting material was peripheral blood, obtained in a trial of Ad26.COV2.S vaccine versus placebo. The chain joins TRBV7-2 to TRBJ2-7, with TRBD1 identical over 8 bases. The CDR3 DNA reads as TGTGCCAGCAGCCCCCGGGACAGGTTACTCTACGAGCAGTACTTC. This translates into CASSPRDRLLYEQYF. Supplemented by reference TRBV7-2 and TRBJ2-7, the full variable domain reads GAGVSQSPSNKVTEKGKDVELRCDPISGHTALYWYRQSLGQGLEFLIYFQGNSAPDKSGLPSDRFSAERTGGSVSTLTIQRTQQEDSAVYLCASSPRDRLLYEQYFGPGTRLTVT.